This section outlines one T cell receptor (beta chain) sequence together with its context. The data belong to a study of blood T cell repertoires in COVID-19. Turning to the study itself: Acute-phase and convalescent COVID-19 samples originated in the United States, Italy and Spain.

The CDR3 has 16 residues. Trimming shortened V by 0 bases and J by 7 bases, and 13 bases separated the two germline ends. Germline lookup yields CDR1 SGHTA and CDR2 FQGTGA. Per the authors' pipeline: Reference gene primer amplification gave nucleated cell count estimates. Here immunoSEQ multiplex PCR was the method, and the copy in TCRdb shows in-frame clones only, minus some. V, J and clone size are taken as reported in that table, and D and trimming were inferred from the DNA itself. Of some 130,000 clones in the sample, about 90% are singletons; the top ten hold around 19%. The sample comprised peripheral blood. The TCR originated in a woman in her forties or fifties who had recovered from COVID-19. The J gene is TRBJ1-6, the V gene TRBV7-3, with a tentative D call TRBD1 (6 bases). The CDR3 DNA is TGTGCCAGCAGCTTAACCCGCCAGGGGACAAATTCACCCCTCCACTTT. It is translated as CASSLTRQGTNSPLHF.